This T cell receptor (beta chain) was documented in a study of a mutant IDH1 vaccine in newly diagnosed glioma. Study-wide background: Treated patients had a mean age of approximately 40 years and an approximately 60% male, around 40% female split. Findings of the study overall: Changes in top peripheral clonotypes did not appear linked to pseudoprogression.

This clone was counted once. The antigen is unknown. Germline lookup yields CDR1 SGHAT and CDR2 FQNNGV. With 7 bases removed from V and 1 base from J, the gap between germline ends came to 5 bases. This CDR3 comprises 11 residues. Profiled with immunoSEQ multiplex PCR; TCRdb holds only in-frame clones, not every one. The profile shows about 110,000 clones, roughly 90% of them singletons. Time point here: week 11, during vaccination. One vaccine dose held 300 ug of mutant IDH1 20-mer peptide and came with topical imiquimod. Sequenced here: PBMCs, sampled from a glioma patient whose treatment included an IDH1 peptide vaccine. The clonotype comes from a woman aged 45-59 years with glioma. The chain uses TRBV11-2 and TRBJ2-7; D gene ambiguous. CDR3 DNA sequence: TGTGCCAGCATGGCATCCTACGAGCAGTACTTC. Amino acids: CASMASYEQYF.